A selection of T cell receptor beta chains follows, all from one sample in a study of response to subunit inactivated influenza vaccine. TCRdb ran MiXCR on the RT-PCR reads and lists one entry per CDR3 protein. This table has roughly 650,000 distinct CDR3 sequences, 14% appearing once. The specimen comprised PBMCs from blood, sampled 14 to 15 days before vaccination. All receptors come from a man aged 50-59 years who received an inactivated influenza vaccine. CDR3s include the opening cysteine and the closing phenylalanine or tryptophan. Each record gives: V gene, D gene, J gene, CDR3 length, clone size, CDR3 DNA, CDR3 protein. A D gene is named only where the DNA matches it firmly. Where a row states a size, it is once, few, many or the class of an expanded clone; other rows omit it.

V: TRBV19
D: TRBD1
J: TRBJ2-6
length: 16
size: NA
DNA: TGTGCCAGTAGCCGCCAGGGGGCTTCCGGGGCCAACGTCCTGACTTTC
CDR3: CASSRQGASGANVLTF

V: TRBV20-1
D: NA
J: TRBJ2-1
length: 12
size: few
DNA: TGCAGTGCCAGCCGGTTCTACAATGAGCAGTTCTTC
CDR3: CSASRFYNEQFF

V: TRBV12-3/TRBV12-4
D: TRBD1
J: TRBJ2-3
length: 15
size: many
DNA: TGTGCCAGCACCCGAAGGGGGACAGGGGGAGATACGCAGTATTTT
CDR3: CASTRRGTGGDTQYF

V: TRBV2
D: NA
J: TRBJ1-1
length: 12
size: once
DNA: TGTGCCGGAGGGCAACAGAACACTGAAGCTTTCTTT
CDR3: CAGGQQNTEAFF

V: TRBV28
D: TRBD2
J: TRBJ2-1
length: 15
size: many
DNA: TGTGCCAGCAGTTTTACCGGGGGGGGCCGGAATGAGCAGTTCTTC
CDR3: CASSFTGGGRNEQFF

V: TRBV9
D: NA
J: TRBJ2-7
length: 16
size: NA
DNA: TGTGCCAGCAGCGTAGGGGCGGCGGTGTCGTCCTACGAGCAGTACTTC
CDR3: CASSVGAAVSSYEQYF

V: TRBV4-2
D: TRBD1
J: TRBJ1-5
length: 13
size: few
DNA: TGTGCCAGCGGCGGACAGGGCGATCAGCCCCAGCATTTT
CDR3: CASGGQGDQPQHF

V: TRBV4-1
D: NA
J: TRBJ1-2
length: 15
size: NA
DNA: TGCGCCAGCAGCCAGGAGATGTCCGGTAACTATGGCTACACCTTC
CDR3: CASSQEMSGNYGYTF

V: TRBV9
D: NA
J: TRBJ2-1
length: 20
size: many
DNA: TGTGCCAGCAGCGGAAGACTTAGCTTACAGGGTGGGAGCTCCTACAATGAGCAGTTCTTC
CDR3: CASSGRLSLQGGSSYNEQFF

V: TRBV29-1
D: NA
J: TRBJ2-6
length: 16
size: NA
DNA: TGCAGCGTTGATGGGGATGGGGGCTCTGGGGCCAACGTCCTGACTTTC
CDR3: CSVDGDGGSGANVLTF

V: TRBV4-2
D: TRBD2
J: TRBJ2-7
length: 18
size: few
DNA: TGTGCCAGCAGCCAAGAATTTTTTTGGGCTAGCGGGACAGACGAGCAGTACTTC
CDR3: CASSQEFFWASGTDEQYF

V: TRBV20-1
D: NA
J: TRBJ2-5
length: 13
size: few
DNA: TGCAGTGCCCCAAGACTGAGCCAAGAGACCCAGTACTTC
CDR3: CSAPRLSQETQYF

V: TRBV9
D: NA
J: TRBJ2-1
length: 14
size: NA
DNA: TGTGCCAGCAGCGTGGCAGTTTCCTACAATGAGCAGTTCTTC
CDR3: CASSVAVSYNEQFF

V: TRBV6-5
D: NA
J: TRBJ2-4
length: 17
size: NA
DNA: TGTGCCAGCAGTTACTCCGGGACTCATCTAGCCAAAAACATTCAGTACTTC
CDR3: CASSYSGTHLAKNIQYF

V: TRBV7-8
D: NA
J: TRBJ1-2
length: 14
size: NA
DNA: TGTGCCAGCAGCTTAGACGCGCCCCTCTATGGCTACACCTTC
CDR3: CASSLDAPLYGYTF

V: TRBV9
D: NA
J: TRBJ2-3
length: 15
size: NA
DNA: TGTGCCAGCAGCGTAGAAGACGGGATCGCAGATACGCAGTATTTT
CDR3: CASSVEDGIADTQYF

V: TRBV4-2
D: NA
J: TRBJ2-7
length: 16
size: NA
DNA: TGTGCCAGCAGCCAAGTTTTTGGGGGGGCCCAGAACGAGCAGTACTTC
CDR3: CASSQVFGGAQNEQYF

V: TRBV27
D: NA
J: TRBJ2-1
length: 22
size: many
DNA: TGTGCCAGCAGTTTAGGATTTTCAGGAGGGAGTGAATCCGCTCTCTCCTACAATGAGCAGTTCTTC
CDR3: CASSLGFSGGSESALSYNEQFF

V: TRBV20-1
D: NA
J: TRBJ2-2
length: 14
size: NA
DNA: TGCAGTGCTAGAGACCCACGGGGGACCGGGGAGCTGTTTTTT
CDR3: CSARDPRGTGELFF

V: TRBV29-1
D: NA
J: TRBJ2-3
length: 13
size: many
DNA: TGCAGCGCCCGGGACTGGAGCACAGATACGCAGTATTTT
CDR3: CSARDWSTDTQYF

V: TRBV5-1
D: TRBD1
J: TRBJ2-3
length: 16
size: NA
DNA: TGCGCCAGCAGCTCAATGGACAGGAGTAGCACAGATACGCAGTATTTT
CDR3: CASSSMDRSSTDTQYF

V: TRBV12-3/TRBV12-4
D: NA
J: TRBJ1-5
length: 13
size: many
DNA: TGTGCCAGCACCGGGGGGAGCAATCAGCCCCAGCATTTT
CDR3: CASTGGSNQPQHF

V: TRBV7-8
D: TRBD2
J: TRBJ2-1
length: 15
size: NA
DNA: TGTACCAGCAGCTTACTTAGCGGGATATGGTATGAGCAGTTCTTC
CDR3: CTSSLLSGIWYEQFF

V: TRBV28
D: TRBD2
J: TRBJ2-1
length: 13
size: many
DNA: TGTGCCAGTAGACTAGCGGGAGTCAATGAGCAGTTCTTC
CDR3: CASRLAGVNEQFF

V: TRBV6-2/TRBV6-3
D: NA
J: TRBJ2-1
length: 15
size: many
DNA: TGTGCCAGCAGTTACGGCCAGAGAACGTTCAATGAGCAGTTCTTC
CDR3: CASSYGQRTFNEQFF

V: TRBV12-3/TRBV12-4
D: TRBD1
J: TRBJ1-5
length: 15
size: NA
DNA: TGTGCCAGCAGTGCGGGGACAGGACCTAATCAGCCCCAGCATTTT
CDR3: CASSAGTGPNQPQHF

V: TRBV5-1
D: NA
J: TRBJ2-5
length: 14
size: few
DNA: TGCGCCAGCAGCTTGCTCCAGGGACAAGAGACCCAGTACTTC
CDR3: CASSLLQGQETQYF

V: TRBV4-3
D: TRBD2
J: TRBJ2-1
length: 18
size: NA
DNA: TGCGCCAGCAGCCAAGTCGGTGCTAGCGGGAGGGGTTTCGATGAGCAGTTCTTC
CDR3: CASSQVGASGRGFDEQFF

V: TRBV20-1
D: TRBD1
J: TRBJ1-1
length: 15
size: few
DNA: TGCAGTGCTAGAGATGCCGGACAGGGGGTTTCTGAAGCTTTCTTT
CDR3: CSARDAGQGVSEAFF

V: TRBV6-2/TRBV6-3
D: NA
J: TRBJ2-1
length: 14
size: NA
DNA: TGTGCCAGCAGTTCGTTAGCGGAGTATCATGAGCAGTTCTTC
CDR3: CASSSLAEYHEQFF

V: TRBV28
D: NA
J: TRBJ2-1
length: 12
size: once
DNA: TGTGCCAGCGGGGGGCCGGGGTCGGAGCAGTTCTTC
CDR3: CASGGPGSEQFF

V: TRBV20-1
D: TRBD2
J: TRBJ2-1
length: 14
size: NA
DNA: TGCAGTGCTCAACGGGGGGGCCGCTACAATGAGCAGTTCTTC
CDR3: CSAQRGGRYNEQFF